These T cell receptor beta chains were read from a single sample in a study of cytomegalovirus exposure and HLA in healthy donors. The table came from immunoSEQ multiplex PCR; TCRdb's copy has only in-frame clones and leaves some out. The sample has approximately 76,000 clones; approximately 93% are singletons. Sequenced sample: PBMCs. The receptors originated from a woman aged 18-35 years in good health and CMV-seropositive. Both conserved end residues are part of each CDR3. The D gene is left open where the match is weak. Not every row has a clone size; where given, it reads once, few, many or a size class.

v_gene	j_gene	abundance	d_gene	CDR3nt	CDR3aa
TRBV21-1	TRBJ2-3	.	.	TGTGCCAGCAGCAATCAAGATACGCAGTATTTT	CASSNQDTQYF
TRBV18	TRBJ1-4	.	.	TGTGCCAGCTCACTGGACAGTTTGGGGATTTTGGAAAAACTGTTTTTT	CASSLDSLGILEKLFF
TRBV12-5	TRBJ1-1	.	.	TGTGCTAGTGGTTTGGTACTTGACCAGTCCGGGGACTTTAACACTGAAGCTTTCTTT	CASGLVLDQSGDFNTEAFF
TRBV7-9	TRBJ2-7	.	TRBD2	TGTGCCAGCAGCTTGCAGCGGGGAGCCGACGAGCAGTACTTC	CASSLQRGADEQYF
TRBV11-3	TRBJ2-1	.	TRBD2	TGTGCCAGCAGCTTAGGAGGAGCGGGAGGGCCGGTTTACGGCAATGAGCAGTTCTTC	CASSLGGAGGPVYGNEQFF
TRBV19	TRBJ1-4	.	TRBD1	TGTGCCAGTAGTTGGGCAGGGGGTAATGAAAAACTGTTTTTT	CASSWAGGNEKLFF
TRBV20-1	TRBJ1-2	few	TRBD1	TGCAGTGCTTTGGGACAGGATGGCTACACCTTC	CSALGQDGYTF
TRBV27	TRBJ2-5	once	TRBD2	TGTGCCAGCAGTTCCGGGGTAGGCGGGAGGGCCGTAGAGACCCAGTACTTC	CASSSGVGGRAVETQYF
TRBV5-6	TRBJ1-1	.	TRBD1	TGTGCCAGCAGCATCGACAGGGGGAGTGCTGGGACTGAAGCTTTCTTT	CASSIDRGSAGTEAFF
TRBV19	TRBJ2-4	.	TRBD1	TGTGCCAGTAGTGGCGACAGGGGGGACATTCAGTACTTC	CASSGDRGDIQYF
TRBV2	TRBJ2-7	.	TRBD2	TGTGCCAGCAGTGAACAGCGGGACTTCTCCTACGAGCAGTACTTC	CASSEQRDFSYEQYF
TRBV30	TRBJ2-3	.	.	TGTGCTTCAAGAGGAGGGTTGAGCACAGATACGCAGTATTTT	CASRGGLSTDTQYF
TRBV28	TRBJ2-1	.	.	TGTGCCAGCAGTCCCCTCCGGGACAATGAGCAGTTCTTC	CASSPLRDNEQFF
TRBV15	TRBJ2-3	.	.	TGTGCCACCAGCAGAGCAACCAGGGCCACAGATACGCAGTATTTT	CATSRATRATDTQYF
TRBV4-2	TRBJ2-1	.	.	TGTGCCAGCACCTCTTTAGGACAGCGCCCGCGGGAGCAGTTCTTC	CASTSLGQRPREQFF
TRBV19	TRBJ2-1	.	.	TGTGCCAGTAGTATTGGGGCAGGGTACAATGAGCAGTTCTTC	CASSIGAGYNEQFF
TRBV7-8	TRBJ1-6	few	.	TGTGCCAGCAGCCTCGCCAGGGTTTCACCCCTCCACTTT	CASSLARVSPLHF
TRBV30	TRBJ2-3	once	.	TGTGCCTGGAGTCCAGCAGATACGCAGTATTTT	CAWSPADTQYF
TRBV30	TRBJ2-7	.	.	TGTGCCTGGAGCGTCGGTCGGAGCTACGAGCAGTACTTC	CAWSVGRSYEQYF
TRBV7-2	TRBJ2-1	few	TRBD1	TGTGCCAGCAGCTCCAGGACAGGGAACAATGAGCAGTTCTTC	CASSSRTGNNEQFF
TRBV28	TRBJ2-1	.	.	TGTGCCAGCAGTTTACTCTACAATGAGCAGTTCTTC	CASSLLYNEQFF
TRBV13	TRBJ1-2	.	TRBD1	TGTGCCAGCAGCTTAGGGGACAGGGGTGGCTATGGCTACACCTTC	CASSLGDRGGYGYTF
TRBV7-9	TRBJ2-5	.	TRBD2	TGTGCCAGCAGCTTTTCTAGCGGGCAAGAGACCCAGTACTTC	CASSFSSGQETQYF
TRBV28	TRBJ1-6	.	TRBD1	TGTGCCGGATCCGGGACAGGGGGCGCAGACTCACCCCTCCACTTT	CAGSGTGGADSPLHF
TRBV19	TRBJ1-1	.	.	TGTGCCAGTAGTATAGCAGGGGACGTCACTGAAGCTTTCTTT	CASSIAGDVTEAFF
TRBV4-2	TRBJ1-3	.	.	TGTGCCAGCAGCCAAGATCGGGGGGGTTGGAACACCATATATTTT	CASSQDRGGWNTIYF
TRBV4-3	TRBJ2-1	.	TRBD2	TGCGCCAGCAGCCAAGATGAGGAGACTAGCGCCACTAAGTTCTTC	CASSQDEETSATKFF
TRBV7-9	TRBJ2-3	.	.	TGTGCCAGCAGCTTCCTGCTTGGTGCTATAGATACGCAGTATTTT	CASSFLLGAIDTQYF
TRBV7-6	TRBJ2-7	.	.	TGTGCCAGCAGCTTAGTGGTCGGCGAGCAGTACTTC	CASSLVVGEQYF
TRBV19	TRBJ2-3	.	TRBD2	TGTGCCAGTAGACCTAGCGGGAGAGAAGATACGCAGTATTTT	CASRPSGREDTQYF
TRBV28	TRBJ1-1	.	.	TGTGCCAGCAGTTCTTTCTCCAGGGGAAACACTGAAGCTTTCTTT	CASSSFSRGNTEAFF
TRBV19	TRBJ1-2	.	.	TGTGCCAGTAGTACATACCCCCCGTACGGAGATCCGAAGGATGGCTACACCTTC	CASSTYPPYGDPKDGYTF
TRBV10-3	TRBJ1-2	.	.	TGTGCCATCAGTCTGGACAGCGACTATGGCTACACCTTC	CAISLDSDYGYTF
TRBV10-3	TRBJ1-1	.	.	TGTGCCATCAGTGAGCCGACTGGACGGGCGGGCACTGAAGCTTTCTTT	CAISEPTGRAGTEAFF
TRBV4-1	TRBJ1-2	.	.	TGCGCCAGCAGCCAAGCGTCGACAGTTGGCTATGGCTACACCTTC	CASSQASTVGYGYTF